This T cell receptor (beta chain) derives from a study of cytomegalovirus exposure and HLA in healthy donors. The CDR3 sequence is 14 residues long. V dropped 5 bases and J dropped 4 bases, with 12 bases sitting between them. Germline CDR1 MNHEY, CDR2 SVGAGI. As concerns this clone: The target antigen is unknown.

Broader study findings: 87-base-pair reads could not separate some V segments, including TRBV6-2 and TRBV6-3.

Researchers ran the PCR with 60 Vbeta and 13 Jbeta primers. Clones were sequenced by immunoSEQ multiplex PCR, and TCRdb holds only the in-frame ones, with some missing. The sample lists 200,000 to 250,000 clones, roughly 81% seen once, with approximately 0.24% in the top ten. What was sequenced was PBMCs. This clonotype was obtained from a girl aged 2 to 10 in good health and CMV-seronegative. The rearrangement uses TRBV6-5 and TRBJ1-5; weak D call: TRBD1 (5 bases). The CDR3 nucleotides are TGTGCCAGCAGTGCCACAGGAGATAATCAGCCCCAGCATTTT. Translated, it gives CASSATGDNQPQHF.